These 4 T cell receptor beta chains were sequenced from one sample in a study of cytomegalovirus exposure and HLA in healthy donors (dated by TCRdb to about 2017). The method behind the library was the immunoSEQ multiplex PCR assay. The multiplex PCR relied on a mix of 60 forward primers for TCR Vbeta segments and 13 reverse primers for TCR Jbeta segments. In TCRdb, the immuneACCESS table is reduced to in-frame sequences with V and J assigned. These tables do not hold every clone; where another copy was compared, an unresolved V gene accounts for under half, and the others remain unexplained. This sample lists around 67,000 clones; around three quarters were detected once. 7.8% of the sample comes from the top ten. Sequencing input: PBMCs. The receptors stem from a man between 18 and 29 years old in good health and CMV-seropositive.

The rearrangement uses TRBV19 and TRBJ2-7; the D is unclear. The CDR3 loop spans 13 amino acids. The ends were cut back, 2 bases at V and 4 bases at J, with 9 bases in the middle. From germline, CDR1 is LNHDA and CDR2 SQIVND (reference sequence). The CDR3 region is CASSINQAYEQYF. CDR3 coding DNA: TGTGCCAGTAGTATAAACCAGGCTTACGAGCAGTACTTC.

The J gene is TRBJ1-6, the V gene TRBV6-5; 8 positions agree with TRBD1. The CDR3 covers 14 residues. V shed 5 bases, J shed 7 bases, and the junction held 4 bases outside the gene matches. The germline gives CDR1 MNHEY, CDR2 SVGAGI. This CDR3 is CASSKGQENSPLHF. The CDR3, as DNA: TGTGCCAGCAGTAAGGGACAGGAGAATTCACCCCTCCACTTT.

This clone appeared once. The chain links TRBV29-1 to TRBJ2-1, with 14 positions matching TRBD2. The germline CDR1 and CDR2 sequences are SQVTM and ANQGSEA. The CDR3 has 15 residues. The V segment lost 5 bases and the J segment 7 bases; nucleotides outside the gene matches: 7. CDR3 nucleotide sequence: TGCAGCGTTAGCGGGACTAGCGGGAGTCAAAATGAGCAGTTCTTC. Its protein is CSVSGTSGSQNEQFF.

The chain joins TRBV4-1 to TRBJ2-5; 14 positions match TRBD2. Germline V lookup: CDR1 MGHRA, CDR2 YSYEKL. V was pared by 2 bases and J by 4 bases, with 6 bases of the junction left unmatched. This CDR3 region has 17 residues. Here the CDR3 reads CASSQPRTSGGLETQYF. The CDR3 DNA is TGCGCCAGCAGCCAACCTAGGACTAGCGGGGGGTTAGAGACCCAGTACTTC.